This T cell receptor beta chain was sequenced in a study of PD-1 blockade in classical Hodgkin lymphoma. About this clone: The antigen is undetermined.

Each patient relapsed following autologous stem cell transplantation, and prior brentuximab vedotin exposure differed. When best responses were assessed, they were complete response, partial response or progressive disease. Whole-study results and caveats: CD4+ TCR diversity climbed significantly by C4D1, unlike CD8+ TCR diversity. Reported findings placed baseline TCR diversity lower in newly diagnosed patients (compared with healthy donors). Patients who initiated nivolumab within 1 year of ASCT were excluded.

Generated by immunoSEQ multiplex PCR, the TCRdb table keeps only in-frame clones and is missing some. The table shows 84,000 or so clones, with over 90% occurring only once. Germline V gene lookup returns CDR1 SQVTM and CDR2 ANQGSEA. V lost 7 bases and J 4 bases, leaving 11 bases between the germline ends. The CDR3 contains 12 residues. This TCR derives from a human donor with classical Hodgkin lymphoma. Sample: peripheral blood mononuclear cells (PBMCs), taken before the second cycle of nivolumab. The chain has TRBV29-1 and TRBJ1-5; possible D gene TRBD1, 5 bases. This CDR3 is CSGGEYNQPQHF. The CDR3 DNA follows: TGCAGCGGGGGGGAATATAATCAGCCCCAGCATTTT.